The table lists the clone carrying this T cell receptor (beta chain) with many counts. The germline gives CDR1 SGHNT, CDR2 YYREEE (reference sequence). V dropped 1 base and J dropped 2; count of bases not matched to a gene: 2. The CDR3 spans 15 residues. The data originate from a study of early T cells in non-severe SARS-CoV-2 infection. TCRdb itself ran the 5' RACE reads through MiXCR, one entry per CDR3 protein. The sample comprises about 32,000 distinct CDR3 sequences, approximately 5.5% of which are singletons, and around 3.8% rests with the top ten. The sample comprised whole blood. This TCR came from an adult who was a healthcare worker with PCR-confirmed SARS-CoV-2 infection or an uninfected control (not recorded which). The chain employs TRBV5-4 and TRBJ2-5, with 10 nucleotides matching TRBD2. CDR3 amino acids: CASSLPSGRQETQYF. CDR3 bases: TGTGCCAGCAGCTTGCCTAGCGGGAGACAAGAGACCCAGTACTTC.